These 24 T cell receptor beta chains were sequenced from one sample in a study of blood T cell repertoires in COVID-19. Using immunoSEQ multiplex PCR, the repertoire was profiled, and TCRdb retains in-frame clones only, with some absent. This sample yields 200,000 or so clones, of which 85% to 90% are seen a single time; 5.9% belongs to the top ten. The specimen was peripheral blood. These receptors were collected from an elderly man with acute or convalescent COVID-19.

V and J are TRBV7-3 and TRBJ2-1; 8 bases fit TRBD2. CDR1 and CDR2 from the germline V gene are SGHTA and FQGTGA. CDR3 length: 13 residues. The V gene end was trimmed by 1 base and the J gene end by 9 bases; junction bases not matched to a gene: 2. The CDR3 coding sequence is TGTGCCAGCAGCTTAAAACGGGAGGGTGAGCAGTTCTTC. It translates to CASSLKREGEQFF.

The rearrangement links TRBV27 to TRBJ2-7, with 9 bases identical to TRBD2. Germline V gives CDR1 MNHEY, CDR2 SMNVEV (reference sequence). The V and J ends lost 4 bases and 3 bases, in that order; junction bases with no gene match: 4. There are 14 residues in the CDR3. The CDR3 region has the DNA TGTGCCAGCAGTTCCTATAGCGGGAGCTACGAGCAGTACTTC. Translated, it gives CASSSYSGSYEQYF.

The chain uses TRBV7-2 and TRBJ1-1; 10 nucleotides match TRBD1. V dropped 5 bases and J dropped 4; count of bases not matched to a gene: 19. The CDR3 is 19 residues long. CDR1 is SGHTA, CDR2 FQGNSA, per germline. CDR3 region: CASSAIPGTGVGFGTEAFF. CDR3 DNA sequence: TGTGCCAGCAGCGCAATTCCCGGGACAGGGGTCGGGTTCGGCACTGAAGCTTTCTTT.

V is TRBV27 and J is TRBJ2-7, with D perhaps TRBD1 (5 bases). V was pared by 6 bases and J by 7 bases, with 19 bases between. Germline loops: CDR1 MNHEY, CDR2 SMNVEV (reference sequence). The length of the CDR3 is 14 residues. The DNA for the CDR3 is TGTGCCAGCAGCCTCGTGACTCCACCAGGGGAGCAGTACTTC. It encodes CASSLVTPPGEQYF.

The rearrangement uses TRBV19 and TRBJ2-1; 9 nucleotides match TRBD2. Germline assignment: CDR1 LNHDA and CDR2 SQIVND (reference sequence). J was trimmed by 1 base and V by 4 bases; bases with no gene match: 5. The CDR3 extends over 16 amino acids. For the CDR3, the DNA is TGTGCCAGTAGTAATGTTAGCGGGAGATCCTACAATGAGCAGTTCTTC. Amino acid sequence: CASSNVSGRSYNEQFF.

The chain combines TRBV29-1 with TRBJ1-3, with D possibly TRBD1 on 6 matching bases. Germline CDR1 reads SQVTM; CDR2 reads ANQGSEA. The CDR3 consists of 14 residues. The CDR3 sequence: CAERGGSSGNTIYF. DNA of the CDR3: TGCGCGGAGAGGGGGGGGAGCTCGGGAAACACCATATATTTT.

The chain carries TRBV15 and TRBJ1-1, with 9 bases aligning to TRBD1. V gave up 4 bases and J gave up 5 bases; unmatched junction bases: 5. The V gene's germline CDR1 is LNHNV and CDR2 YYDKDF (reference sequence). The CDR3 sequence is 14 residues long. The chain's CDR3 is CATSKGQGRTEAFF. The CDR3 DNA sequence: TGTGCCACCAGCAAGGGACAGGGAAGGACTGAAGCTTTCTTT.

This clone was seen once. Sequence at one end of the junction differs from germline and may be a read error. The chain employs TRBV6-8 and TRBJ2-3; 7 positions match TRBD2. Germline V gives CDR1 MNHGY, CDR2 SAAAGT. This CDR3 is 14 amino acids long. CDR3 DNA: TGCCCCCCCCAGGACGGGAGGAGCACAGATACGCAGTATTTT. Translating gives CPPQDGRSTDTQYF.

This clone was detected only once. V gene TRBV5-1 combines with J gene TRBJ1-5; weak D call: TRBD1 (6 bases). V was clipped by 4 bases and J by 1 base, with 15 bases between them. CDR3 length: 16 amino acids. The germline gives CDR1 SGHRS, CDR2 YFSETQ. The CDR3 region is CASSPSPRGSNQPQHF. DNA of the CDR3: TGCGCCAGCAGCCCGTCCCCCAGGGGCAGCAATCAGCCCCAGCATTTT.

The CDR3 DNA reads as TGTGCCAGCAGCTCGGGACTAGCGAACACCGGGGAGCTGTTTTTT. This gives the protein CASSSGLANTGELFF. This chain uses TRBV11-3 with TRBJ2-2, with TRBD2 matching over 8 bases. Germline V gene sequence: CDR1 SGHNT, CDR2 YENEEA. Trimming cost V 4 bases and J 0 bases; bases outside gene matches: 1. CDR3 length: 15 residues.

The V and J genes are TRBV11-2 and TRBJ2-1, with a weak D call TRBD2 (6 bases). The CDR3 spans 14 residues. Germline CDR1 SGHAT, CDR2 FQNNGV. Trimming took off 3 bases at V and 5 bases at J, with 11 bases between the two ends. The CDR3 DNA is TGTGCCAGCAGCTTGGTGGGAGGCAACAATGAGCAGTTCTTC. Protein sequence: CASSLVGGNNEQFF.

This clone was detected many times. Mismatch with germline at one junction end may stem from a read error. The V call is TRBV7-2, the J call TRBJ1-4, with unresolved D. The CDR3 length is 13 residues. The germline V gene has CDR1 SGHTA and CDR2 FQGNSA. DNA for the CDR3: TGTGCCAGCAGCCCCGCAACTAGTGAAAAACTGTTTTTT. Translated, it gives CASSPATSEKLFF.

The V and J genes are TRBV7-9 and TRBJ1-2; 7 bases fit TRBD1. The ends lost 5 bases at V and 5 bases at J; junction bases unmatched: 20. This CDR3 spans 18 amino acids. Looked up from germline, CDR1 is SEHNR and CDR2 is FQNEAQ (reference sequence). The CDR3: CASSLSGGSGVIGYGYTF. CDR3 nucleotide sequence: TGTGCCAGCAGCCTGTCAGGGGGATCGGGGGTAATTGGGTATGGCTACACCTTC.

This clone was detected only a few times. The chain combines TRBV15 with TRBJ1-1; D uncertain. Trimming took 1 base from V and 5 from J, leaving 14 bases between them. Germline CDR1 is LNHNV and CDR2 is YYDKDF (reference sequence). The CDR3 totals 15 residues. CDR3 coding DNA: TGTGCCACCAGCAGAGTACAGATCGGGAGAACTGAAGCTTTCTTT. Its translation is CATSRVQIGRTEAFF.

This clone was detected once. The rearrangement joins TRBV27 to TRBJ1-2, with TRBD1 matching 9 bases. The CDR3 is 15 residues long. Germline trimming cut 1 base from V and 8 bases from J; bases unmatched to any gene: 8. Germline CDR1 reads MNHEY; CDR2 reads SMNVEV (reference sequence). The CDR3 reads CASSLLGTGSEGYTF. For the CDR3, the DNA is TGTGCCAGCAGTTTATTAGGGACAGGGAGTGAGGGCTACACCTTC.

The chain has TRBV10-3 and TRBJ2-7, with 11 bases identical to TRBD2. The germline CDR1 and CDR2 sequences are ENHRY and SYGVKD. V shed 0 bases, J shed 3 bases, and the junction held 16 bases outside the gene matches. The CDR3 runs 20 residues. CDR3 region: CAISESFGSSSGRWSYEQYF. CDR3 nucleotide sequence: TGTGCCATCAGTGAGTCGTTCGGATCCTCTAGCGGGAGGTGGAGCTACGAGCAGTACTTC.

The chain carries TRBV11-2 and TRBJ2-5; 8 bases are a match to TRBD2. The CDR3 consists of 14 residues. V lost 6 bases and J lost 4; bases outside the gene matches: 7. From germline, CDR1 is SGHAT and CDR2 FQNNGV. This chain's CDR3 is CASSPHLAGETQYF. The CDR3 DNA reads as TGTGCCAGCAGTCCACATCTAGCGGGAGAGACCCAGTACTTC.

The V and J genes are TRBV9 and TRBJ2-5; the D gene is possibly TRBD2 (6 bases). Germline CDR1 and CDR2: SGDLS and YYNGEE. V was shortened by 0 bases and J by 1 base, with 13 bases between the two germline ends. The CDR3 is 16 amino acids. DNA for the CDR3: TGTGCCAGCAGCGTAGTAGGTCGGGGGTCCCAAGAGACCCAGTACTTC. Protein: CASSVVGRGSQETQYF.

The chain uses TRBV28 and TRBJ2-3; tentatively, D is TRBD2 (6 bases). Germline loops: CDR1 MDHEN, CDR2 SYDVKM. The CDR3 covers 20 residues. Trimming stripped 3 bases from V and 4 bases from J, with 29 bases between. The CDR3 DNA sequence: TGTGCCAGCAGTTTCCCCCTTACAATGGTTACGGGGGTGGGCGCAGATACGCAGTATTTT. This sequence encodes CASSFPLTMVTGVGADTQYF.

This clone was detected only once. The CDR3 loop reads CASSRTSGRDNEQFF. As DNA, the CDR3 is TGTGCCAGCTCCCGAACTAGCGGGAGAGACAATGAGCAGTTCTTC. The chain employs TRBV18 and TRBJ2-1; 11 nucleotides align to TRBD2. Looked up from germline, CDR1 is KGHSH and CDR2 is LQKENI. V lost 6 bases and J lost 5; bases outside the gene matches: 6. The CDR3 sequence is 15 residues long. Looking up the rest from reference TRBV18 and TRBJ2-1 gives the full variable domain: NAGVMQNPRHLVRRRGQEARLRCSPMKGHSHVYWYRQLPEEGLKFMVYLQKENIIDESGMPKERFSAEFPKEGPSILRIQQVVRGDSAAYFCASSRTSGRDNEQFFGPGTRLTVL.

This clone was observed a single time. The CDR3 region is CASKSSNQPQHF. In DNA form, the CDR3 reads TGTGCCAGCAAAAGCAGCAATCAGCCCCAGCATTTT. The rearrangement links TRBV28 to TRBJ1-5, with D unresolved. The CDR3 length is 12 residues. V lost 7 bases and J lost 1, with 5 bases in between. Germline V gene lookup returns CDR1 MDHEN and CDR2 SYDVKM. The full variable domain, with the rest looked up from reference TRBV28 and TRBJ1-5, is DVKVTQSSRYLVKRTGEKVFLECVQDMDHENMFWYRQDPGLGLRLIYFSYDVKMKEKGDIPEGYSVSREKKERFSLILESASTNQTSMYLCASKSSNQPQHFGDGTRLSIL.

V is TRBV11-3 and J is TRBJ2-7; 10 positions match TRBD1. J was trimmed by 8 bases and V by 4 bases; bases with no gene match: 5. This CDR3 contains 13 residues. From germline, CDR1 is SGHNT and CDR2 YENEEA. The CDR3 DNA reads as TGTGCCAGCAGCTCGGACAGGGGGACTCAGCAGTACGTC. Its protein product is CASSSDRGTQQYV.

V and J are TRBV7-9 and TRBJ2-1, with D maybe TRBD2 (6 bases). Trimming pared 5 bases from V and 0 bases from J, leaving 14 bases between. Germline CDR1 reads SEHNR; CDR2 reads FQNEAQ (reference sequence). This CDR3 contains 16 residues. The CDR3 DNA sequence: TGTGCCAGCAGCCGGAGCGGGTTGAGCTCCTACAATGAGCAGTTCTTC. This codes for CASSRSGLSSYNEQFF.

The gene calls are TRBV11-2 and TRBJ1-6; D uncertain. This CDR3 has 16 amino acids. The germline V and J ends were trimmed by 5 bases and 2 bases, with 13 bases remaining between them. Looked up from germline, CDR1 is SGHAT and CDR2 is FQNNGV. The CDR3 region is CASSPSGEAYNSPLHF. The CDR3 DNA reads TGTGCCAGCAGCCCATCTGGGGAGGCCTATAATTCACCCCTCCACTTT.